The entry that follows covers one T cell receptor beta chain sequence. The sample comes from a study of blood T cell repertoires in COVID-19. In the original workflow: Using reference gene primer amplification, nucleated cell counts were estimated. Some clones are missing from TCRdb's copy, which holds only in-frame ones; the method was immunoSEQ multiplex PCR. V, J and clone size derive from that table, while D and trimming were established from the DNA sequence. The sample has 20,000 to 30,000 clones, more than 80% seen once. There are 14 residues in the CDR3. CDR1 and CDR2 from the germline V gene are LNHDA and SQIVND (reference sequence). The V end was cut by 6 bases, the J end by 4 bases, with 16 bases between.

The origin of this receptor is a human donor in a cohort sampled during active COVID-19. This rearrangement joins TRBV19 to TRBJ2-7; perhaps TRBD2 as D (6 bases). The sequenced material came from peripheral blood. The CDR3 DNA sequence: TGTGCCAGTAGGCCCCCGGGAGCGGGTTACGAGCAGTACTTC. Its protein product is CASRPPGAGYEQYF.